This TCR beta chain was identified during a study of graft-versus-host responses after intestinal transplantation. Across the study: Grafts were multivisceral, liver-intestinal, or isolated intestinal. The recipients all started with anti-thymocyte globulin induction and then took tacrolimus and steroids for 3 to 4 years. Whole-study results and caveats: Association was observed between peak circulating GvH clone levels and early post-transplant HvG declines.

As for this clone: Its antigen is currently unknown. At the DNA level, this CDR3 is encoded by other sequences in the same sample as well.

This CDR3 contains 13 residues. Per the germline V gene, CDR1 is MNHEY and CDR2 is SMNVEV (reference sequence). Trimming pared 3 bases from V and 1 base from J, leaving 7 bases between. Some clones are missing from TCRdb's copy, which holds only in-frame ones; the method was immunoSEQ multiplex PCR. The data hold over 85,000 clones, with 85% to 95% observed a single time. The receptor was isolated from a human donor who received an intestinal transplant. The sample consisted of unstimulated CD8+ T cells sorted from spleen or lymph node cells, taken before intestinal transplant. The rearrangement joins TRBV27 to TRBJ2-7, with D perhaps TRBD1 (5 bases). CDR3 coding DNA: TGTGCCAGCAGTTTTCAGGGTTCCTACGAGCAGTACTTC. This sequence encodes CASSFQGSYEQYF.